A selection of T cell receptor beta chains follows, all from one sample in a study of regulatory T cells in long-lasting Graves disease. TCRdb re-analysed the multiplex PCR reads in MiXCR, keeping a single row per CDR3 protein. The sample consists of over 500,000 distinct CDR3 sequences, around 15% of them appearing once. The sample was also reused in another study, on T cells in Graves' hyperthyroidism and ophthalmopathy.

The sequencing used peripheral blood mononuclear cells (PBMCs), collected at new diagnosis, from a patient treated with antithyroid drugs. These receptors were taken from a young man with Graves disease. Both conserved end residues are part of each CDR3. A D gene is named only where the DNA matches it firmly. A clone size is listed for some rows: how often the clone was seen (once, few, many), or a class if it is expanded.

TRBV27,NA,NA,TRBJ2-7,TGTGCCAGCAGTTTATCTAGCGGAGAGAACTCCTACGAGCAGTACTTC,CASSLSSGENSYEQYF
TRBV30,many,NA,TRBJ2-7,TGTGCCTGGAGTGTGACCTACGAGCAGTACTTC,CAWSVTYEQYF
TRBV19,few,TRBD1,TRBJ1-5,TGTGCCACGTACTCCGGGACAGGGGATCAGCCCCAGCATTTT,CATYSGTGDQPQHF
TRBV7-9,NA,TRBD2,TRBJ2-1,TGCGCCAGCAGCCAAGAACGTCGGAGCGGGAGGGTCGGGGGGGAGCAGTTCTTC,CASSQERRSGRVGGEQFF
TRBV5-1,many,TRBD1,TRBJ2-1,TGCGCCAGCAGCGCCCCGACAGGGCGTGACAATGAGCAGTTCTTC,CASSAPTGRDNEQFF
TRBV2,many,NA,TRBJ2-1,TGTGCCAGCAGTGAACCCCGGGCGCAGTTCTTC,CASSEPRAQFF
TRBV2,NA,TRBD1,TRBJ2-3,TGTGCCAGCAGTGAAAAAGCTGCAGGGGGCGCAGATACGCAGTATTTT,CASSEKAAGGADTQYF
TRBV7-9,many,NA,TRBJ2-1,TGTGCCAGCAGGGTCGGGCCCTACCCTACCCATGAGCAGTTCTTC,CASRVGPYPTHEQFF
TRBV12-5,many,NA,TRBJ2-1,TGTGCTAGTGATAGCGGAACTCCCGGGGGTGAGCAGTTCTTC,CASDSGTPGGEQFF
TRBV6-2/TRBV6-3,NA,NA,TRBJ1-1,TGTGCCAGCAGTGCCAGGGTTTGGACTGAAGCTTTCTTT,CASSARVWTEAFF
TRBV30,NA,NA,TRBJ2-2,TGTGCCCGAGGGAACCCATACACCGGGGAGCTGTTTTTT,CARGNPYTGELFF
TRBV27,many,NA,TRBJ2-1,TGTGCCAGCAGTTTAGGCCTAGCCAGTGAGCAGTTCTTC,CASSLGLASEQFF
TRBV4-1,NA,NA,TRBJ1-2,TGCGCCAGCAGCCAAAAGACATCTGGCTACACCTTC,CASSQKTSGYTF
TRBV5-1,few,TRBD2,TRBJ2-3,TGCGCCAGCAGCTTGGCCCAACTAGCGGGAGGAGATACGCAGTATTTT,CASSLAQLAGGDTQYF
TRBV20-1,many,NA,TRBJ1-1,TGCAGTGCTAGTCCCGGGACAAGGAACACTGAAGCTTTCTTT,CSASPGTRNTEAFF
TRBV12-3/TRBV12-4,NA,TRBD1,TRBJ1-6,TGTGCCAGCAGCAATACAGGGGGCCCAGGCAATTCACCCCTCCACTTT,CASSNTGGPGNSPLHF
TRBV20-1,NA,TRBD1,TRBJ1-5,TGCAGTGCTAGTCGTGAGGGCCCAGGGGGAGCCGGCAATCAGCCCCAGCATTTT,CSASREGPGGAGNQPQHF
TRBV30,NA,NA,TRBJ1-2,TGTGCCTGGAGTGGCCAAACGTGGGGCTACACCTTC,CAWSGQTWGYTF
TRBV30,few,TRBD2,TRBJ2-1,TGTGCCTGGAGGGGGGGGACCTACAATGAGCAGTTCTTC,CAWRGGTYNEQFF
TRBV28,NA,NA,TRBJ1-4,TGTGCCAGCAGCCCGGGGGGGTCCGGGACATCAAGGGAAAAACTGTTTTTT,CASSPGGSGTSREKLFF
TRBV7-3,few,TRBD1,TRBJ2-7,TGTGCCAGCAGCCCTGGGACAGGGGGGCTGCAGTACTTC,CASSPGTGGLQYF
TRBV20-1,many,TRBD1,TRBJ2-2,TGCAGTGCGCAAGATCCGACAGGGTATAGGACCGGGGAGCTGTTTTTT,CSAQDPTGYRTGELFF
TRBV10-3,many,TRBD2,TRBJ2-5,TGTGCCATCAGAGCGGGAACAACCGAGGGCCAGTACTTC,CAIRAGTTEGQYF
TRBV7-9,few,NA,TRBJ2-6,TGTGCCAGCAGCCCCCTGGGCCAAGTCTCTGGGGCCAACGTCCTGACTTTC,CASSPLGQVSGANVLTF
TRBV6-2/TRBV6-3,many,TRBD2,TRBJ2-3,TGTGCCAGCAGCAGGACTAGCGGAGATAGCACAGATACGCAGTATTTT,CASSRTSGDSTDTQYF
TRBV5-1,few,TRBD1,TRBJ2-5,TGCGCCAGCGGACCCCCGGGACAGGGGGGCGAGACCCAGTACTTC,CASGPPGQGGETQYF
TRBV12-3/TRBV12-4,many,TRBD1,TRBJ2-7,TGTGCCAGCAGTTTAGTTCGGACAGGACCTTTCGAGCAGTACTTC,CASSLVRTGPFEQYF
TRBV2,NA,TRBD2,TRBJ2-3,TGTGCCAGCAGCCGGGGCGGGAGGGCCGCAGATACGCAGTATTTT,CASSRGGRAADTQYF
TRBV7-9,many,TRBD2,TRBJ2-1,TGTGCCAGCAGCCAAACCTCTGTAGCGGGAGCACTCAATGAGCAGTTCTTC,CASSQTSVAGALNEQFF
TRBV10-3,many,NA,TRBJ1-1,TGTGCCATCAGCGAGAGCAGGGGATCGGGCACTGAAGCTTTCTTT,CAISESRGSGTEAFF
TRBV27,many,NA,TRBJ2-5,TGTGCCAGCAGTCTTACCCGACGAGAATTCCAAGAGACCCAGTACTTC,CASSLTRREFQETQYF
TRBV7-3,NA,NA,TRBJ2-1,TGTGCCAGCAGCTTAAATCCCGGGTTGGGTAATGAGCAGTTCTTC,CASSLNPGLGNEQFF
TRBV28,many,TRBD2,TRBJ2-1,TGTGCCAGCCGAGGGGCTAGCGGGAGGGCGCTCTACAATGAGCAGTTCTTC,CASRGASGRALYNEQFF
TRBV6-2/TRBV6-3,NA,TRBD1,TRBJ2-3,TGTGCCAGCAGCCGACAGGGGGAAGGTTTGACACTAGATACGCAGTATTTT,CASSRQGEGLTLDTQYF
TRBV6-1,few,TRBD2,TRBJ2-1,TGTGCCAGCAGTACTCAACTAGCGACGGTTGAGCAGTTCTTC,CASSTQLATVEQFF
TRBV27,many,TRBD1,TRBJ2-7,TGTGCCAGCAGTCCACAGACAGGGGACTACGAGCAGTACTTC,CASSPQTGDYEQYF
TRBV28,few,NA,TRBJ1-3,TGTGCCAGCAGTGTGGGCCCTTGGGGAACCCCTTTCGTCGGTGGTGGAAACACCATATATTTT,CASSVGPWGTPFVGGGNTIYF
TRBV6-2/TRBV6-3,NA,TRBD2,TRBJ2-3,TGTGCCAGCAGTCCCCTATTCCCTAGCGGGAGTCCGGCAGATACGCAGTATTTT,CASSPLFPSGSPADTQYF
TRBV7-9,NA,TRBD2,TRBJ2-1,TGTGCCAGCAGCCGACTAGCGGGATTGAGCTCCTACAATGAGCAGTTCTTC,CASSRLAGLSSYNEQFF
TRBV5-1,many,TRBD1,TRBJ2-2,TGCGCCAGCAGCTTGGAAGGACAGGGGTCCGCCGGGGAGCTGTTTTTT,CASSLEGQGSAGELFF
TRBV28,many,TRBD2,TRBJ2-2,TGTGCCAGCACCTTACCCCTAGCGGGAGGAACGAACACCGGGGAGCTGTTTTTT,CASTLPLAGGTNTGELFF
TRBV29-1,NA,NA,TRBJ2-1,TGCAGCGCCTCTACAGGGCCCCGGGGCAATGAGCAGTTCTTC,CSASTGPRGNEQFF
TRBV2,many,NA,TRBJ1-6,TGTGCCAGCGCCCGGCGAGGGGGTGGATCACCCCTCCACTTT,CASARRGGGSPLHF